This T cell receptor (beta chain) was sequenced for a study of tumor-infiltrating lymphocytes in oesophageal squamous cell carcinoma. The CDR3 sequence is 13 residues long. Germline-derived CDR1 and CDR2 are MNHGY and SAAAGT. TCRdb ran MiXCR on the PCR reads and lists one entry per CDR3 protein. Of roughly 17,000 distinct CDR3 sequences detected, roughly half appear once; the ten largest clones hold around a quarter. V gene TRBV6-8 combines with J gene TRBJ2-7, with a tentative D call TRBD2 (6 bases). The last part of the DNA fits TRBJ2-5 better; the J call may be wrong. Sequenced material: esophageal tumor tissue. This TCR came from a male donor with esophageal squamous cell carcinoma. The DNA of the CDR3 is TGTGCCAGCAGCAAGACTAGTGCAGAGACCCAGTACTTC. Its protein product is CASSKTSAETQYF.